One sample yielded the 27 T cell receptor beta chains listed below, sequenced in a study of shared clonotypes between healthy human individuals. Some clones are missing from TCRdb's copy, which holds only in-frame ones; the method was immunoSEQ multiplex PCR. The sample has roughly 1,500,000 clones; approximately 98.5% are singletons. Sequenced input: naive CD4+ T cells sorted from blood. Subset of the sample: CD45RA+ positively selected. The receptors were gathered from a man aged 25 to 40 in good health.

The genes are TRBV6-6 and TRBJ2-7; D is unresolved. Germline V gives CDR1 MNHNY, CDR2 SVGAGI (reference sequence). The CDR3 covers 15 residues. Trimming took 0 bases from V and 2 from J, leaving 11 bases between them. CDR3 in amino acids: CASSYSSRVTYEQYF. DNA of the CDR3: TGTGCCAGCAGTTACTCCTCTAGGGTAACCTACGAGCAGTACTTC.

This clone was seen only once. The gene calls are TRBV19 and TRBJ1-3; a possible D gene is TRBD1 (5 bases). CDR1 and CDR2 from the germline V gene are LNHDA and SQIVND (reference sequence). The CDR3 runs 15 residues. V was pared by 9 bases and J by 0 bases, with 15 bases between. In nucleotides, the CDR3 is TGTGCCAGCCGGGACCGCTACAACTCTGGAAACACCATATATTTT. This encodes CASRDRYNSGNTIYF.

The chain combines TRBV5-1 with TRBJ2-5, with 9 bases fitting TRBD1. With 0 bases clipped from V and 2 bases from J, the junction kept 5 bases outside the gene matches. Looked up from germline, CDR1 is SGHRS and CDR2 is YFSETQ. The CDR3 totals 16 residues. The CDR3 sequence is CASSLGGQGLQETQYF. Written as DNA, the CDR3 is TGCGCCAGCAGCTTGGGGGGACAGGGACTACAAGAGACCCAGTACTTC. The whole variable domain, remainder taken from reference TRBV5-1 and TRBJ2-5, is KAGVTQTPRYLIKTRGQQVTLSCSPISGHRSVSWYQQTPGQGLQFLFEYFSETQRNKGNFPGRFSGRQFSNSRSEMNVSTLELGDSALYLCASSLGGQGLQETQYFGPGTRLLVL.

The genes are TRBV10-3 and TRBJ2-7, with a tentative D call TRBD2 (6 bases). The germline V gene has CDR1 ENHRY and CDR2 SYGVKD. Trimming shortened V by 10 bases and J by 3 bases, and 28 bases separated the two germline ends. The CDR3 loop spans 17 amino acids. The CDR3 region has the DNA TGTGCCAGCCAATCGGGGGTTTCACGTGCTTTTCTCTACGAGCAGTACTTC. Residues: CASQSGVSRAFLYEQYF.

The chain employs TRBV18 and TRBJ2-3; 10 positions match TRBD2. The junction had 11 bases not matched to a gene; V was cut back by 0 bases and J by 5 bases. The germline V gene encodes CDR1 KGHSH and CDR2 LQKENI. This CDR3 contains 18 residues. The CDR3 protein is CASSPPIGLAGDVDTQYF. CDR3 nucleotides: TGTGCCAGCTCACCACCGATCGGGCTAGCGGGAGATGTAGATACGCAGTATTTT.

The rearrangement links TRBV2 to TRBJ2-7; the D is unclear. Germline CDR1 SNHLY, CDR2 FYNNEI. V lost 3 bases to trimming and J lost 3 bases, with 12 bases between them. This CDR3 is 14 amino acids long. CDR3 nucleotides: TGTGCCAGCAGTGATTTAAAACGGATCTACGAGCAGTACTTC. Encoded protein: CASSDLKRIYEQYF.

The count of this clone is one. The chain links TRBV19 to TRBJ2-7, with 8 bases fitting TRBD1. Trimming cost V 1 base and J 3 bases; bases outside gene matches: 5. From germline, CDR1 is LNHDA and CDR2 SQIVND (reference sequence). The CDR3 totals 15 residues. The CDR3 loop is CASSIVSGGDYEQYF. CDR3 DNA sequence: TGTGCCAGTAGTATAGTTTCAGGGGGCGACTACGAGCAGTACTTC.

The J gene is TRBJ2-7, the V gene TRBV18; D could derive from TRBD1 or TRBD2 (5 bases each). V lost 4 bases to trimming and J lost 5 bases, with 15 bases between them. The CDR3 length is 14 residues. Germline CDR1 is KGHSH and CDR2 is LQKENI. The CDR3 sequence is CASSQPGSLNEQYF. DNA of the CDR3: TGTGCCAGCTCACAACCAGGGAGCCTCAACGAGCAGTACTTC.

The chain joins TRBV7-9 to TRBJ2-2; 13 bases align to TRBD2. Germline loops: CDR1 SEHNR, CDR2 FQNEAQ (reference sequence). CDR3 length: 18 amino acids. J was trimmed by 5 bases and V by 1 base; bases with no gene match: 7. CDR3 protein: CASSLGTPGLAGTGELFF. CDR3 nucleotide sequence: TGTGCCAGCAGCTTAGGGACACCGGGACTAGCGGGAACCGGGGAGCTGTTTTTT.

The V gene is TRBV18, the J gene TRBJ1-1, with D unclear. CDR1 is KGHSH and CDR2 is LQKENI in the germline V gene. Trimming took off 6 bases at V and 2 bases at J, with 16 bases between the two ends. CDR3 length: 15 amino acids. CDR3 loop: CASSSSWQDNTEAFF. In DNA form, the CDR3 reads TGTGCCAGCTCTTCCTCCTGGCAGGACAACACTGAAGCTTTCTTT.

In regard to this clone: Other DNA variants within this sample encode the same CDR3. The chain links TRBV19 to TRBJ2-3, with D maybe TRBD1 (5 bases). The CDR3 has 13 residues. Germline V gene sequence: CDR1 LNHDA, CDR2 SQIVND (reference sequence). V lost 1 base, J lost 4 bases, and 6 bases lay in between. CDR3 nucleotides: TGTGCCAGTAGTATAGGCAGGGCAGATACGCAGTATTTT. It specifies CASSIGRADTQYF.

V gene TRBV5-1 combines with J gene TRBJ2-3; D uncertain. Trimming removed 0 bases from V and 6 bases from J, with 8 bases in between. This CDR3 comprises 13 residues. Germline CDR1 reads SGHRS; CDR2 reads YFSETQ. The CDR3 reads CASSLADPDTQYF. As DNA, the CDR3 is TGCGCCAGCAGCTTGGCAGACCCCGATACGCAGTATTTT.

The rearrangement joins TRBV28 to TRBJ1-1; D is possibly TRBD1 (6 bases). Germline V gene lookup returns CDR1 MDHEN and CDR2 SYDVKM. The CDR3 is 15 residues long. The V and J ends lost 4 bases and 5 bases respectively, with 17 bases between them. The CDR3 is CASSSPTGIMTEAFF. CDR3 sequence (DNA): TGTGCCAGCAGTTCCCCCACAGGGATTATGACTGAAGCTTTCTTT.

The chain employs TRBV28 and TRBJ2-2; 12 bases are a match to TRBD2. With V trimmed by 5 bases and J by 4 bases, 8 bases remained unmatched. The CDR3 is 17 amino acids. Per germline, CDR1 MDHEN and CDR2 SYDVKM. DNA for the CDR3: TGTGCCAGCAGTCCCCACGGACTAGCGGGGCCCACCGGGGAGCTGTTTTTT. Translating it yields CASSPHGLAGPTGELFF. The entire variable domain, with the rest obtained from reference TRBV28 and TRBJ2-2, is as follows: DVKVTQSSRYLVKRTGEKVFLECVQDMDHENMFWYRQDPGLGLRLIYFSYDVKMKEKGDIPEGYSVSREKKERFSLILESASTNQTSMYLCASSPHGLAGPTGELFFGEGSRLTVL.

This chain's CDR3 is CASSEAGRYTEAFF. The CDR3 nucleotides read TGTGCCAGCAGTGAAGCAGGCCGGTACACTGAAGCTTTCTTT. V gene TRBV6-1 combines with J gene TRBJ1-1; no clear D. CDR1 is MNHNS and CDR2 is SASEGT in the germline V gene. This CDR3 has 14 amino acids. Trimming shortened V by 0 bases and J by 3 bases, and 8 bases separated the two germline ends.

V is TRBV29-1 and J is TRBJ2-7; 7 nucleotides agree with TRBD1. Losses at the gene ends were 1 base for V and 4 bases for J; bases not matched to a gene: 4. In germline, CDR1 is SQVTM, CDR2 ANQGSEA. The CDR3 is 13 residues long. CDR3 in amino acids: CSVEGHRGYEQYF. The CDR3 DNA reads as TGCAGCGTTGAAGGTCACAGGGGTTACGAGCAGTACTTC.

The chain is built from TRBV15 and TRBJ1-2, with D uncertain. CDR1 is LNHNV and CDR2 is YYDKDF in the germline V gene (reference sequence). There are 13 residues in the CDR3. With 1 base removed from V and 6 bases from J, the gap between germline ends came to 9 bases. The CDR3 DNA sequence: TGTGCCACCAGCAGAGTTCTTACGAATGGCTACACCTTC. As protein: CATSRVLTNGYTF.

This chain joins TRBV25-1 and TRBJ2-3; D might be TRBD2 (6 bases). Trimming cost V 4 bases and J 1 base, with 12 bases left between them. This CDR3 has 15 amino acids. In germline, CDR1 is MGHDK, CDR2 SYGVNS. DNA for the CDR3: TGTGCCAGCAGTGCTTTTGGAGGGGGCACAGATACGCAGTATTTT. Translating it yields CASSAFGGGTDTQYF.

CDR3 protein: CASSPRQGGDYGYTF. Written as DNA, the CDR3 is TGTGCCAGTAGTCCACGACAGGGGGGAGACTATGGCTACACCTTC. This chain links TRBV19 with TRBJ1-2; 9 bases align to TRBD1. V lost 5 bases, J lost 3 bases, and 7 bases stayed unmatched. The CDR3 length is 15 residues. The germline V gene encodes CDR1 LNHDA and CDR2 SQIVND (reference sequence).

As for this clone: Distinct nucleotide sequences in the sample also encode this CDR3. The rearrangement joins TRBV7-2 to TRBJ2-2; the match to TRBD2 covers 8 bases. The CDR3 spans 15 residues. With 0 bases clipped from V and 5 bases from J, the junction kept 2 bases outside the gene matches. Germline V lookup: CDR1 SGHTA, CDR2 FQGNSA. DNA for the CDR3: TGTGCCAGCAGCTTAGCGGGCGGGAGGACCGGGGAGCTGTTTTTT. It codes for CASSLAGGRTGELFF. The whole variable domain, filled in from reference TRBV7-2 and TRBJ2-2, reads GAGVSQSPSNKVTEKGKDVELRCDPISGHTALYWYRQSLGQGLEFLIYFQGNSAPDKSGLPSDRFSAERTGGSVSTLTIQRTQQEDSAVYLCASSLAGGRTGELFFGEGSRLTVL.

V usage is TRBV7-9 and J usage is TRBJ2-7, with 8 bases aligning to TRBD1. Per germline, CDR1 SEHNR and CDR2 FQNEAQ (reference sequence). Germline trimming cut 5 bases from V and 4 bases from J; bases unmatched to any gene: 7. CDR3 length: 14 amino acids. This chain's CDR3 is CASSPGQGRYEQYF. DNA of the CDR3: TGTGCCAGCAGCCCCGGACAGGGCCGATACGAGCAGTACTTC.

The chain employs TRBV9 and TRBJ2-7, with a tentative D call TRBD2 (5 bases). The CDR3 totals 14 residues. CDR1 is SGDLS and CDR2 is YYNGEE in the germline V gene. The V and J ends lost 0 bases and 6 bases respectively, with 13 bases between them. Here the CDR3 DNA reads TGTGCCAGCAGCGTAGCCGGCCGGGGAACCGAGCAGTACTTC. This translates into CASSVAGRGTEQYF.

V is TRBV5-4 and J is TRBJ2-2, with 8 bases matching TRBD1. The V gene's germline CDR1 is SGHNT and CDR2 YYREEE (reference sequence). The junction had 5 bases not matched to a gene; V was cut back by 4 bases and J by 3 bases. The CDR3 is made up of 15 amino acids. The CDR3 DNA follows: TGTGCCAGCAGCATCGGACAGGGCCACACCGGGGAGCTGTTTTTT. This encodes CASSIGQGHTGELFF. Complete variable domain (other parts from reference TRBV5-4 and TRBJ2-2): ETGVTQSPTHLIKTRGQQVTLRCSSQSGHNTVSWYQQALGQGPQFIFQYYREEENGRGNFPPRFSGLQFPNYSSELNVNALELDDSALYLCASSIGQGHTGELFFGEGSRLTVL.

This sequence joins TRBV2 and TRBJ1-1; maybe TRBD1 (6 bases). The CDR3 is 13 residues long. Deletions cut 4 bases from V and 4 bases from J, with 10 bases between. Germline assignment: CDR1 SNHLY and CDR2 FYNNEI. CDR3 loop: CASSARGTTEAFF. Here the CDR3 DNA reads TGTGCCAGCAGTGCGAGGGGGACCACTGAAGCTTTCTTT.

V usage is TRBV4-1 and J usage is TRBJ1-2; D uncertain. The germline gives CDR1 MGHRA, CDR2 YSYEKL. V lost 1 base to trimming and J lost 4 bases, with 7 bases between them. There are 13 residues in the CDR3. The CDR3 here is CASSQASSYGYTF. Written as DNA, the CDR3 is TGCGCCAGCAGCCAAGCCAGTAGCTATGGCTACACCTTC.

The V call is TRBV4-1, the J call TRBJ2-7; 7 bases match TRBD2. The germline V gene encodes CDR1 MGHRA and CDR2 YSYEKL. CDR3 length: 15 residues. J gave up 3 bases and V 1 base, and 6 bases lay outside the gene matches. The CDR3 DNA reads TGCGCCAGCAGCCAAGTGGAGGGACTACTCTACGAGCAGTACTTC. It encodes CASSQVEGLLYEQYF.

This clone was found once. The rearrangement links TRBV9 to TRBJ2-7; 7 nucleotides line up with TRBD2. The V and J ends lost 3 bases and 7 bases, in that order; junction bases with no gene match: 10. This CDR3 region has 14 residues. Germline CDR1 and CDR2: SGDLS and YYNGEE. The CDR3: CASSAKTGTTEQYF. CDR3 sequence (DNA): TGTGCCAGCAGCGCCAAGACCGGGACTACAGAGCAGTACTTC. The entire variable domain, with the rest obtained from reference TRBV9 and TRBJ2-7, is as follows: DSGVTQTPKHLITATGQRVTLRCSPRSGDLSVYWYQQSLDQGLQFLIQYYNGEERAKGNILERFSAQQFPDLHSELNLSSLELGDSALYFCASSAKTGTTEQYFGPGTRLTVT.